This T cell receptor beta chain was found in a study of T cell clones after liver transplantation. The wider study: Samples came from ITN030ST, which attempted immunosuppression withdrawal within 2 years of liver transplantation. Timepoints were pre-transplant, pre-withdrawal, and after withdrawal was completed or failed.

A remark on this clone: Its target is unknown.

The repertoire was sequenced with immunoSEQ multiplex PCR; TCRdb's copy has only in-frame clones and lacks some. The sample yields some 110,000 clones, around nine tenths seen once. Points from the study as a whole: Low donor cell numbers restricted donor-reactive repertoire measurement in two subjects.

CDR1 and CDR2 from the germline V gene are LNHDA and SQIVND (reference sequence). V lost 8 bases and J 6 bases, leaving 13 bases between the germline ends. CDR3 size: 13 residues. Material: CD4+ T cells from blood, obtained 12 months after liver transplant. The source is a human patient who received a liver transplant. The graft donor may have given rise to some T cells. V and J are TRBV19 and TRBJ2-2; perhaps TRBD1 as D (7 bases). CDR3 loop: CASSGGFPGELFF. DNA for the CDR3: TGTGCCAGTTCAGGGGGGTTTCCCGGGGAGCTGTTTTTT.